The 18 T cell receptor beta chains in this list originate from one sample, sequenced in a study of T-cell memory formation after mild COVID-19. Via MiXCR, TCRdb re-called the 5' RACE reads, giving one row per CDR3 protein. This table holds approximately 150,000 distinct CDR3 sequences, approximately 6% found once. The sequencing sample was made of PBMCs or a T cell subset sorted from them (not recorded which). These receptors were taken from an adult woman who had mild COVID-19 (a few samples of this study predate the infection). Cell type and time point are not known.

This chain joins TRBV12-3 or TRBV12-4 and TRBJ2-1, with D possibly TRBD1 on 5 matching bases. This CDR3 is built from 13 residues. V was clipped by 5 bases and J by 6 bases, with 11 bases between them. CDR3 amino acids: CASSPIGANEQFF. The DNA of the CDR3 is TGTGCCAGCAGTCCCATAGGGGCCAATGAGCAGTTCTTC.

This clonotype was counted ten times or more. The J gene is TRBJ2-2, the V gene TRBV5-1; possible D gene TRBD1, 5 bases. The germline V and J ends were trimmed by 2 bases and 0 bases, with 8 bases remaining between them. The CDR3 runs to 15 residues. Looked up from germline, CDR1 is SGHRS and CDR2 is YFSETQ. CDR3 coding DNA: TGCGCCAGCAGCTTACAGGCTACGAACACCGGGGAGCTGTTTTTT. Translation gives CASSLQATNTGELFF.

This clonotype was detected only a few times. V and J are TRBV11-3 and TRBJ2-7; 7 bases agree with TRBD2. From germline, CDR1 is SGHNT and CDR2 YENEEA. The CDR3 covers 14 residues. The trim removed 3 bases at V and 4 bases at J, leaving 6 bases unmatched. CDR3 sequence reads: CASSLRDYIYEQYF. The CDR3 DNA reads TGTGCCAGCAGCTTGCGGGACTATATATACGAGCAGTACTTC.

This clonotype has just a few counts. The V and J genes are TRBV3-1 and TRBJ2-1; D could derive from TRBD1 or TRBD2 (5 bases each). V lost 5 bases and J 4 bases, leaving 12 bases between the germline ends. The CDR3 contains 14 residues. CDR1 is LGHDT, CDR2 YNNKEL, per germline (reference sequence). CDR3 region: CASSGRGGYNEQFF. The CDR3 DNA reads as TGTGCCAGCAGCGGTCGGGGCGGGTACAATGAGCAGTTCTTC.

This clonotype has a handful of counts. The rearrangement uses TRBV13 and TRBJ1-2; D unresolved. CDR3 length: 14 residues. Trimming cost V 7 bases and J 2 bases, with 14 bases left between them. Germline lookup yields CDR1 PRHDT and CDR2 FYEKMQ (reference sequence). In nucleotides, the CDR3 is TGTGCCAGCACCCTCGCGTACCAAAACTATGGCTACACCTTC. This encodes CASTLAYQNYGYTF.

This chain's CDR3 is CASSYSRGVNQPQHF. CDR3 sequence (DNA): TGTGCCAGCAGTTACTCAAGAGGGGTAAATCAGCCCCAGCATTTT. The chain recombines TRBV6-2 or TRBV6-3 with TRBJ1-5, with D possibly TRBD1 on 5 matching bases. Trimming removed 0 bases at V and 4 bases at J, with 10 bases between. This CDR3 region has 15 residues. Germline V CDR1 and CDR2: MNHEY, SVGEGT.

This clonotype was counted between two and nine times. The gene calls are TRBV5-1 and TRBJ2-1, with D possibly TRBD1 on 6 matching bases. The V gene's germline CDR1 is SGHRS and CDR2 YFSETQ. This CDR3 is built from 14 residues. V gave up 6 bases and J gave up 3 bases, with 13 bases separating them. CDR3 region: CASKAVQGYNEQFF. The CDR3 DNA reads as TGCGCCAGCAAGGCGGTACAGGGCTACAATGAGCAGTTCTTC.

This rearrangement joins TRBV29-1 to TRBJ2-7; the D is unclear. V lost 4 bases, J lost 0 bases, and 10 bases lay in between. Germline V gene sequence: CDR1 SQVTM, CDR2 ANQGSEA. The CDR3 loop spans 13 amino acids. The CDR3 sequence is CSVGDGDSYEQYF. The CDR3 nucleotides are TGCAGCGTTGGAGACGGAGACTCCTACGAGCAGTACTTC.

The J gene is TRBJ2-3, the V gene TRBV20-1; 15 bases fit TRBD2. Germline assignment: CDR1 DFQATT and CDR2 SNEGSKA (reference sequence). CDR3 length equals 18 residues. J gave up 2 bases and V 6 bases, and 12 bases lay outside the gene matches. The CDR3 DNA follows: TGCAGTGCGAGATCCGGGACTAGCGGGGGGCGGGACACAGATACGCAGTATTTT. Translated, it gives CSARSGTSGGRDTDTQYF.

Ten or more counts support this clonotype. The junction departs from the called germline gene at one end, perhaps through a read error. The J gene is TRBJ2-5, the V gene TRBV7-9; TRBD2 matches 10 bases. This CDR3 contains 13 residues. The germline CDR1 and CDR2 sequences are SEHNR and FQNEAQ (reference sequence). CDR3 sequence (DNA): TGTGCCAGCAGCGTAGCGGGAGGCGAGACCCAGTACTTC. Translation gives CASSVAGGETQYF.

This clonotype was seen a handful of times. The chain combines TRBV5-1 with TRBJ1-2; D is uncertain. The CDR3 is 16 amino acids. V was shortened by 1 base and J by 4 bases, with 17 bases between the two germline ends. From germline, CDR1 is SGHRS and CDR2 YFSETQ. This CDR3 is CASSLIPGYSGYGYTF. The CDR3 DNA sequence: TGCGCCAGCAGCTTGATCCCGGGTTATTCGGGCTATGGCTACACCTTC.

The J gene is TRBJ2-5, the V gene TRBV11-2, with TRBD2 identical over 9 bases. The CDR3 covers 15 residues. The germline gives CDR1 SGHAT, CDR2 FQNNGV. V gave up 4 bases and J gave up 6 bases; unmatched junction bases: 9. The CDR3 DNA is TGTGCCAGCAGCTCGATCAGCGGGAGGATGAAGACCCAGTACTTC. Its protein is CASSSISGRMKTQYF.

V usage is TRBV12-3 or TRBV12-4 and J usage is TRBJ1-2; D uncertain. CDR3 length equals 11 residues. V lost 5 bases to trimming and J lost 8 bases, with 9 bases between them. CDR3 coding DNA: TGTGCCAGCAGTCCTCTCGACGGCTACACCTTC. It translates to CASSPLDGYTF.

The V call is TRBV27, the J call TRBJ2-3, with 11 bases fitting TRBD2. The CDR3 consists of 17 residues. Germline CDR1 and CDR2: MNHEY and SMNVEV (reference sequence). Germline trimming cut 5 bases from V and 4 bases from J; bases unmatched to any gene: 11. CDR3 in amino acids: CASSPPGLADWADTQYF. In DNA, the CDR3 is TGTGCCAGCAGTCCGCCGGGACTAGCGGATTGGGCAGATACGCAGTATTTT.

This clonotype was recorded a few times. In DNA form, the CDR3 reads TGTGCCACCAGTGATTACGAGGATGGCTACACCTTC. This codes for CATSDYEDGYTF. The chain uses TRBV24-1 and TRBJ1-2, with D unclear. Per the germline V gene, CDR1 is KGHDR and CDR2 is SFDVKD. The CDR3 loop spans 12 amino acids. V shed 2 bases and J shed 6 bases, with 6 bases lying between them.

The V gene is TRBV6-1, the J gene TRBJ2-7; D tentatively fits TRBD1 or TRBD2 (5 bases each). Deletions cut 0 bases from V and 2 bases from J, with 14 bases between. The CDR3 consists of 16 residues. Looked up from germline, CDR1 is MNHNS and CDR2 is SASEGT. This CDR3 is CASSEAVFGTPYEQYF. In DNA, the CDR3 is TGTGCCAGCAGTGAAGCGGTTTTTGGGACCCCCTACGAGCAGTACTTC.

This sequence joins TRBV27 and TRBJ2-3, with 13 bases aligning to TRBD2. Germline CDR1 reads MNHEY; CDR2 reads SMNVEV (reference sequence). The junction had 0 bases not matched to a gene; V was cut back by 6 bases and J by 0 bases. CDR3 length equals 15 residues. The chain's CDR3 is CASRGLAGSTDTQYF. CDR3 coding DNA: TGTGCCAGCAGGGGACTAGCGGGAAGCACAGATACGCAGTATTTT.

This rearrangement joins TRBV4-2 to TRBJ2-3, with 7 bases that match TRBD2. The CDR3 totals 15 residues. V lost 0 bases, J lost 2 bases, and 2 bases stayed unmatched. Germline V gene sequence: CDR1 LGHNA, CDR2 YNFKEQ. In DNA form, the CDR3 reads TGTGCCAGCAGCCAAGATCGGGACTACACAGATACGCAGTATTTT. This sequence encodes CASSQDRDYTDTQYF.